Below are 16 T cell receptor beta chains sequenced from a single sample in a study of blood T cell repertoires in COVID-19. Method: immunoSEQ multiplex PCR; TCRdb's copy keeps in-frame clones and lacks some. The sample shows about 210,000 clones, about 90% of them seen only once. The sample consisted of peripheral blood. Source of these receptors: a man aged 18 to 29 with active or convalescent COVID-19.

Notes on this clone: Different DNA sequences within this sample yield the same CDR3. The gene calls are TRBV5-4 and TRBJ2-3; TRBD2 agrees at 7 bases. The germline V gene encodes CDR1 SGHNT and CDR2 YYREEE (reference sequence). The CDR3 is made up of 13 amino acids. Unmatched junction bases numbered 4, after V lost 3 bases and J lost 6 bases. CDR3 sequence: CASSSTGGDTQYF. CDR3 coding DNA: TGTGCCAGCAGCTCCACCGGGGGGGATACGCAGTATTTT.

CDR3: CASSGTSGYQETQYF. CDR3 DNA sequence: TGTGCCAGCAGTGGGACTAGCGGTTACCAAGAGACCCAGTACTTC. The chain uses TRBV2 and TRBJ2-5, with 10 bases aligning to TRBD2. Germline V CDR1 and CDR2: SNHLY, FYNNEI. This CDR3 contains 15 residues. With V trimmed by 4 bases and J by 0 bases, 2 bases remained unmatched.

The J gene is TRBJ2-4, the V gene TRBV7-2, with a tentative D call TRBD2 (7 bases). Trimming removed 2 bases from V and 0 bases from J, with 17 bases in between. The CDR3 is 18 residues long. Germline V lookup: CDR1 SGHTA, CDR2 FQGNSA. The CDR3 nucleotides read TGTGCCAGCAGCTTATTAAGGGGGGGGATTCTAGCCAAAAACATTCAGTACTTC. It specifies CASSLLRGGILAKNIQYF.

This rearrangement joins TRBV14 to TRBJ2-5; D is perhaps TRBD2 (6 bases). Deletions cut 2 bases from V and 2 bases from J, with 12 bases between. This CDR3 contains 15 residues. Germline CDR1 reads SGHDN; CDR2 reads FVKESK. CDR3 DNA: TGTGCCAGCAGCCAACCGAGGGGAGGTCAAGAGACCCAGTACTTC. Residues: CASSQPRGGQETQYF.

The V call is TRBV4-2, the J call TRBJ2-7; D ambiguous. Germline V lookup: CDR1 LGHNA, CDR2 YNFKEQ. Trimming shortened V by 0 bases and J by 8 bases, and 14 bases separated the two germline ends. This CDR3 spans 14 amino acids. In DNA form, the CDR3 reads TGTGCCAGCAGCCAAGAGGCAACAACGGGTCAGCAGTACTTC. It is translated as CASSQEATTGQQYF.

V is TRBV28 and J is TRBJ1-6; no reliable D call. Trimming took off 3 bases at V and 7 bases at J, with 16 bases between the two ends. Germline CDR1 and CDR2: MDHEN and SYDVKM. This CDR3 has 16 residues. CDR3 in amino acids: CASSLTDSLENSPLHF. The CDR3, as DNA: TGTGCCAGCAGTTTGACCGACTCCCTTGAGAATTCACCCCTCCACTTT.

This clone was observed a single time. The rearrangement uses TRBV5-1 and TRBJ2-1; unclear D gene. This CDR3 region has 12 residues. Trimming cost V 0 bases and J 6 bases, with 4 bases left between them. CDR1 is SGHRS and CDR2 is YFSETQ in the germline V gene. In nucleotides, the CDR3 is TGCGCCAGCAGCTTGGAGCCCAATGAGCAGTTCTTC. Translation gives CASSLEPNEQFF.

The rearrangement uses TRBV7-3 and TRBJ2-2, with 7 nucleotides matching TRBD2. Trimming took 5 bases from V and 5 from J; bases not matched to a gene: 11. The germline CDR1 and CDR2 sequences are SGHTA and FQGTGA. The CDR3 length is 16 residues. The CDR3 coding sequence is TGTGCCAGCAGCGCCACTAGCGAACGGGGGACCGGGGAGCTGTTTTTT. Its protein is CASSATSERGTGELFF.

The chain employs TRBV15 and TRBJ2-1; 12 nucleotides align to TRBD2. The CDR3 sequence is 16 residues long. Germline CDR1 is LNHNV and CDR2 is YYDKDF (reference sequence). The trim removed 1 base at V and 9 bases at J, leaving 7 bases unmatched. CDR3: CATSRGTSGILGEQFF. In DNA form, the CDR3 reads TGTGCCACCAGCAGAGGGACTAGCGGGATTTTAGGTGAGCAGTTCTTC.

The rearrangement uses TRBV5-1 and TRBJ2-5; TRBD2 matches 14 bases. CDR3 length: 15 amino acids. With 7 bases clipped from V and 4 bases from J, the junction kept 6 bases outside the gene matches. In germline, CDR1 is SGHRS, CDR2 YFSETQ. CDR3 DNA sequence: TGCGCCAGCGGGTCCGGGACTAGCGGGGGAGAGACCCAGTACTTC. It specifies CASGSGTSGGETQYF.

This chain connects TRBV10-3 to TRBJ2-3, with D uncertain. Germline CDR1 reads ENHRY; CDR2 reads SYGVKD. The length of the CDR3 is 15 residues. Trimming shortened V by 4 bases and J by 2 bases, and 13 bases separated the two germline ends. This chain's CDR3 is CAISVGRSSTDTQYF. DNA for the CDR3: TGTGCCATCAGTGTCGGCAGGTCCTCCACAGATACGCAGTATTTT.

This chain joins TRBV7-9 and TRBJ2-7; TRBD1 matches at 7 bases. V shed 3 bases and J 2 bases; nucleotides not matched to a gene: 10. Germline V lookup: CDR1 SEHNR, CDR2 FQNEAQ (reference sequence). The CDR3 is 16 amino acids. In nucleotides, the CDR3 is TGTGCCAGCAGCTTGGATTCCCAGGGGGTACCCTACGAGCAGTACTTC. It specifies CASSLDSQGVPYEQYF.

The V gene is TRBV4-2, the J gene TRBJ1-4, with 10 bases fitting TRBD1. Germline V gives CDR1 LGHNA, CDR2 YNFKEQ. This CDR3 is 16 amino acids long. V shed 1 base and J 8 bases; nucleotides not matched to a gene: 7. The CDR3 DNA reads as TGTGCCAGCAGCCAAGTCACGACAGGGGGCGCAGAAAAACTGTTTTTT. This gives the protein CASSQVTTGGAEKLFF.

This clone was seen a handful of times. The CDR3, as DNA: TGTGCCAGCAGTCGGGGGCTAGCGGCCTCCTACGAGCAGTACTTC. This sequence encodes CASSRGLAASYEQYF. The gene calls are TRBV11-2 and TRBJ2-7; D perhaps matches TRBD2 (7 bases). The V gene lost 6 bases and the J gene lost 0 bases, with 15 bases spanning the gap. This CDR3 region has 15 residues. Per germline, CDR1 SGHAT and CDR2 FQNNGV. Complete variable domain (other parts from reference TRBV11-2 and TRBJ2-7): EAGVAQSPRYKIIEKRQSVAFWCNPISGHATLYWYQQILGQGPKLLIQFQNNGVVDDSQLPKDRFSAERLKGVDSTLKIQPAKLEDSAVYLCASSRGLAASYEQYFGPGTRLTVT.

V and J are TRBV2 and TRBJ1-5, with 7 bases matching TRBD1. Losses at the gene ends were 6 bases for V and 4 bases for J; bases not matched to a gene: 12. Germline lookup yields CDR1 SNHLY and CDR2 FYNNEI. CDR3 length equals 16 residues. The DNA of the CDR3 is TGTGCCAGCAGGGAGGGGGCAAGACAGGCGAATCAGCCCCAGCATTTT. The encoded protein is CASREGARQANQPQHF.

The sample holds a few counts of this clone. The same CDR3 is also encoded by other DNA sequences in this sample. The chain employs TRBV4-3 and TRBJ2-2; 8 bases are shared with TRBD1. The V segment lost 4 bases and the J segment 5 bases; nucleotides outside the gene matches: 9. The length of the CDR3 is 16 residues. Per germline, CDR1 LGHNA and CDR2 YSLEER. CDR3 amino acids: CASSPGTGQTTGELFF. The CDR3, as DNA: TGCGCCAGCAGCCCGGGGACAGGTCAAACGACCGGGGAGCTGTTTTTT.